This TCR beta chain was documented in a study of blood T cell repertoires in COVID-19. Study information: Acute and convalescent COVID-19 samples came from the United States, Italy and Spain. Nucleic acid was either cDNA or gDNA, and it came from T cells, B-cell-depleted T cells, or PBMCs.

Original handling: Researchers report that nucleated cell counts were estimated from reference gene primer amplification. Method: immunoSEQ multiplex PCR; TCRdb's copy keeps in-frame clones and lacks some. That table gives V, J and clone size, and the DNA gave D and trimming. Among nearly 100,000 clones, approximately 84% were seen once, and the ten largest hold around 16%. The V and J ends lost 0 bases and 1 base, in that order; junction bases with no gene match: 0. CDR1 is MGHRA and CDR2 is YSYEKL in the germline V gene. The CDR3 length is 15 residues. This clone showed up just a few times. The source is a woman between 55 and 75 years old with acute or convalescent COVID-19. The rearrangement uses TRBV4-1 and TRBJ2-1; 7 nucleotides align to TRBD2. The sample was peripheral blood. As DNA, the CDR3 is TGCGCCAGCAGCCAAGAGGGACTATCCTACAATGAGCAGTTCTTC. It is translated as CASSQEGLSYNEQFF.